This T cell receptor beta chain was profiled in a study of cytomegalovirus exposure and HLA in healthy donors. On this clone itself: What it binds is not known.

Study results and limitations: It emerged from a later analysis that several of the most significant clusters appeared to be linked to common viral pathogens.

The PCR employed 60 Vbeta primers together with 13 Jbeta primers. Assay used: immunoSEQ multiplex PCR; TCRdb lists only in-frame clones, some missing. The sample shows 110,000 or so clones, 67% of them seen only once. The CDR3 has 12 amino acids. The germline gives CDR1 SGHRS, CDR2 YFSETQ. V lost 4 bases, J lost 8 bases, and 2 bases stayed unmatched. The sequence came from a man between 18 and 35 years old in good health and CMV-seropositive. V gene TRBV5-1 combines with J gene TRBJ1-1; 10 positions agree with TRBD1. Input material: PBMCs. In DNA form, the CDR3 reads TGCGCCAGCAGCCAGGGACAGGGGGAAGCTTTCTTT. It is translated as CASSQGQGEAFF.